This T cell receptor (beta chain) was captured in a study of T cell responses to AZD1222 COVID-19 vaccine. Broader study findings: Receipt of two AZD1222 doses was followed by a rise in Spike-specific TCR breadth and depth. The CD4 TCRs associated with vaccination extended across spike and predominated at 160-218 and 743-854.

Note on this clone: Its antigen is not identified.

Second-dose intervals near 4 or 12 weeks were combined. Profiled with immunoSEQ multiplex PCR; TCRdb holds only in-frame clones, not every one. The data contain approximately 150,000 clones, around nine tenths of them singletons. After removal of 5 bases from V and 7 bases from J, the junction contained 3 bases not matched to a gene. CDR1 is SGHTA and CDR2 is FQGNSA in the germline V gene. The CDR3 extends over 14 amino acids. This TCR came from an adult who received the AZD1222 COVID-19 vaccine. The rearrangement uses TRBV7-2 and TRBJ2-5; 14 positions agree with TRBD2. The source material was peripheral blood, sampled 28 days after the second AZD1222 dose. Here the CDR3 DNA reads TGTGCCAGCAGCCCTGGGACTAGCGGGGGGACCCAGTACTTC. This translates into CASSPGTSGGTQYF.